The entry that follows covers one T cell receptor (beta chain) sequence. Germline CDR1 is ENHRY and CDR2 is SYGVKD. With 1 base removed from V and 1 base from J, the gap between germline ends came to 7 bases. The CDR3 contains 15 residues. This record belongs to a study of technical replicates of blood from several donors. Sequencing was performed with immunoSEQ multiplex PCR; in TCRdb, only in-frame clones are kept and a portion is missing. The sample records 75,000 to 100,000 clones, roughly 94% being singletons. The clonotype was recovered from a human donor in good health. Sequenced sample: T cells isolated from PBMCs. The chain couples TRBV10-3 to TRBJ2-2; D might be TRBD1 (5 bases). CDR3 region: CAISEYQGNTGELFF. CDR3 bases: TGTGCCATCAGTGAGTACCAGGGGAACACCGGGGAGCTGTTTTTT.